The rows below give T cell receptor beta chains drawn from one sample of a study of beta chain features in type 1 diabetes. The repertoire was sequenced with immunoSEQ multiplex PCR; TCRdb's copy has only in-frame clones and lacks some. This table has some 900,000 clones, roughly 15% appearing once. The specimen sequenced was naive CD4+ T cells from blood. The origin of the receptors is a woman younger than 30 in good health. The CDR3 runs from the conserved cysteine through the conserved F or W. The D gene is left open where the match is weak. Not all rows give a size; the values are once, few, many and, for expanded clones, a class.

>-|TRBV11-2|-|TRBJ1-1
CASSPRTRGAFF
TGTGCCAGCAGCCCACGGACCCGGGGAGCTTTCTTT
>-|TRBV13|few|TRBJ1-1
CASSFFQATEAFF
TGTGCCAGCAGCTTTTTTCAGGCCACTGAAGCTTTCTTT
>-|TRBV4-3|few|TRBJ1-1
CASSQDHLPAKGFTEAFF
TGCGCCAGCAGCCAAGATCACCTTCCGGCCAAAGGGTTCACTGAAGCTTTCTTT
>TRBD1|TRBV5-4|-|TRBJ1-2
CASSSGGQAQPYYGYTF
TGTGCCAGCAGCTCGGGGGGACAGGCTCAGCCCTACTATGGCTACACCTTC
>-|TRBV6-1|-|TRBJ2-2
CASSERVNTGELFF
TGTGCCAGCAGTGAACGGGTAAACACCGGGGAGCTGTTTTTT
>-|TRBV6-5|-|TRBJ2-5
CASSTGGETQYF
TGTGCCAGCAGTACAGGAGGGGAGACCCAGTACTTC
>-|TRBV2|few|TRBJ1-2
CASSAGISGYTF
TGTGCCAGCAGTGCCGGGATCTCAGGCTACACCTTC
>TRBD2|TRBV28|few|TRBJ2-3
CASSASFTQLAVLF
TGTGCCAGCAGTGCTTCCTTTACCCAGCTAGCGGTCCTTTTC
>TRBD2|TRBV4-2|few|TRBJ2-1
CASSQGKAGGRDEQFF
TGTGCCAGCAGCCAAGGGAAAGCGGGAGGTCGAGATGAGCAGTTCTTC
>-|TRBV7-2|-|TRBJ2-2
CASSLWVNTGELFF
TGTGCCAGCAGCTTATGGGTGAACACCGGGGAGCTGTTTTTT
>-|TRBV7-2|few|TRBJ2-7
CASSFTAGAREQYF
TGTGCCAGCAGCTTCACAGCAGGGGCTCGGGAGCAGTACTTC
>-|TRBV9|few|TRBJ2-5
CASSRAGAAPETQYF
TGTGCCAGCAGCCGGGCGGGGGCGGCCCCAGAGACCCAGTACTTC
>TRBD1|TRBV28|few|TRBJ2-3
CASSQSWTGVSTDTQYF
TGTGCCAGCAGCCAATCATGGACAGGGGTATCCACAGATACGCAGTATTTT
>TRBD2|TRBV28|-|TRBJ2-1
CASSPGGAGNEQFF
TGTGCCAGCAGTCCCGGGGGGGCCGGCAATGAGCAGTTCTTC
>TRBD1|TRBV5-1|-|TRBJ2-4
CASSSRTGGPKNIQYF
TGCGCCAGCAGCTCCAGGACAGGGGGGCCCAAAAACATTCAGTACTTC
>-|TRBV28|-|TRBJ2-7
CASSFRGSTREQYF
TGTGCCAGCAGTTTTCGAGGGAGCACCCGCGAGCAGTACTTC
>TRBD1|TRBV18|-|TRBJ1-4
CASSPRPGTGSGPPEKLFF
TGTGCCAGCTCACCACGTCCCGGGACAGGGTCCGGGCCCCCTGAAAAACTGTTTTTT
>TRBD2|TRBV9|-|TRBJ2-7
CASSSGTKASYEQYF
TGTGCCAGCAGCAGCGGGACTAAAGCTTCATACGAGCAGTACTTC
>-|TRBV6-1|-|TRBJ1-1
CASTRIRVGAEAFF
TGTGCCAGCACCCGAATTCGGGTGGGTGCTGAAGCTTTCTTT
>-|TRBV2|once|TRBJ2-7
CASQGRRDYEQYF
TGTGCCAGCCAGGGGAGACGGGACTACGAGCAGTACTTC
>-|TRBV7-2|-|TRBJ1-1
CASSLLSVENTEAFF
TGTGCCAGCAGCTTACTGTCAGTTGAGAACACTGAAGCTTTCTTT
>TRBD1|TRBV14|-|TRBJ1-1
CASSQIYGAGGRLGEAFF
TGTGCCAGCAGCCAAATCTACGGGGCAGGGGGCAGGTTGGGTGAAGCTTTCTTT
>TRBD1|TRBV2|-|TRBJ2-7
CASSDGTADEQYF
TGTGCCAGCAGTGACGGGACAGCGGACGAGCAGTACTTC
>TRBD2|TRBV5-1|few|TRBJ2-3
CASSPSWRLAASTDTQYF
TGCGCCAGCAGCCCAAGTTGGAGACTAGCGGCTAGCACAGATACGCAGTATTTT
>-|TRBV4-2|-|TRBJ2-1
CASSQVSSHNEQFF
TGTGCCAGCAGCCAAGTATCCAGCCACAATGAGCAGTTCTTC
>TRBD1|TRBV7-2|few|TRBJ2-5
CASSFGTGQETQYF
TGTGCCAGCAGCTTCGGGACAGGGCAAGAGACCCAGTACTTC
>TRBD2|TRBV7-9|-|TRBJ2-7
CASSEGTSGLYEQYF
TGTGCCAGCAGTGAGGGGACTAGCGGATTATACGAGCAGTACTTC
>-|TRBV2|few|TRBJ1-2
CASSGGGNYGYTF
TGTGCCAGCAGTGGTGGGGGGAACTATGGCTACACCTTC
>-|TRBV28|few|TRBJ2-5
CASSLPPGFQTQYF
TGTGCCAGCAGTTTACCCCCGGGATTCCAGACCCAGTACTTC
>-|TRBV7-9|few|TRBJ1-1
CASSLRSPGSYMNTEAFF
TGTGCCAGCAGCTTACGATCCCCAGGTAGCTACATGAACACTGAAGCTTTCTTT
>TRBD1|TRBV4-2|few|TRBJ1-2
CASSQESRQGYGYTF
TGTGCCAGCAGCCAAGAGAGCCGACAGGGCTACGGCTACACCTTC
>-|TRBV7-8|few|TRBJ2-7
CASSFLSGSTYEQYF
TGTGCCAGCAGCTTTCTTAGCGGATCTACCTACGAGCAGTACTTC
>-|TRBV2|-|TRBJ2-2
CASSDGGAGELFF
TGTGCCAGCAGTGACGGGGGCGCCGGGGAGCTGTTTTTT
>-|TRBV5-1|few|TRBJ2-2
CASSLSLPGAGELFF
TGCGCCAGCAGCTTGTCTCTTCCAGGGGCCGGGGAGCTGTTTTTT
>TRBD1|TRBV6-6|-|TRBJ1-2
CASRSSDRAYYGYTF
TGTGCCAGCAGATCCTCGGACAGGGCGTACTATGGCTACACCTTC
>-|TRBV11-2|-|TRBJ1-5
CASSGFLGPQHF
TGTGCCAGCAGCGGTTTTTTGGGGCCCCAGCATTTT
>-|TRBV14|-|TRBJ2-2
CASSLQGPAGSTWSGELFF
TGTGCCAGCAGCCTACAGGGGCCAGCGGGGAGTACGTGGTCCGGGGAGCTGTTTTTT
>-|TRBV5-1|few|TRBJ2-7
CASSIGGTLGAYEQYF
TGCGCCAGCAGCATTGGGGGAACTCTCGGGGCTTACGAGCAGTACTTC
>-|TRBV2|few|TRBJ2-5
CASSDTGIHQETQYF
TGTGCCAGCAGTGACACGGGGATCCACCAAGAGACCCAGTACTTC
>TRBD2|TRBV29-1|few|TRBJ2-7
CSVLAGGPRGYEQYF
TGCAGCGTACTAGCGGGAGGGCCTAGGGGCTACGAGCAGTACTTC